These 9 T cell receptor beta chains share one sample of origin, sequenced in a study of tumor-infiltrating lymphocytes in primary liver carcinoma. Unsorted whole blood yielded blood RNA, and germline DNA was extracted as well. TCR beta cDNA came from approximately 540 ng total RNA, primed with a constant-region primer. For TCR beta, libraries were produced by three nested multiplex PCR rounds using slightly modified ARM-PCR. With TRBV1-TRBV30 forward primers and a C-beta reverse primer, the first two PCR rounds were run for roughly 10 cycles each. MiXCR was run by TCRdb on the multiplex PCR reads, yielding one entry per CDR3 protein. The data show 180,000 or so distinct CDR3 sequences, about 60% seen once. Specimen: peripheral blood. The source is a man aged 35 to 55 with primary liver carcinoma and hepatitis B virus infection.

This clonotype was seen a few times. This chain uses TRBV5-5 with TRBJ2-5; possibly TRBD1 for D (6 bases). Between the trimmed V and J ends, which lost 5 bases and 7 bases, there was a span of 18 bases. Germline CDR1 and CDR2: SGHKS and YYEKEE (reference sequence). The CDR3 runs 14 residues. The CDR3 DNA reads as TGTGCCAGCAGTTTGACGGGACAATCGGGGACCCAGTACTTC. Protein sequence: CASSLTGQSGTQYF.

This clonotype appeared a single time. In this CDR3 the conserved last residue, phenylalanine or tryptophan, is missing, so a read error is likely. The DNA is left out, because the CDR3 cannot be placed on it with certainty; the CDR3 is given as TCRdb lists it. The chain combines TRBV11-2 with TRBJ2-7; the DNA was not used to check the table's D call, TRBD2. The CDR3 region is 11 residues in length, termini included. CDR1 and CDR2 (germline): SGHAT, FQNNGV. CDR3 in amino acids: CASSLEVEGYL.

The V call is TRBV6-1, the J call TRBJ2-3; 7 bases are shared with TRBD2. The CDR3 runs to 14 residues. After removal of 5 bases from V and 12 bases from J, the junction contained 14 bases not matched to a gene. Per the germline V gene, CDR1 is MNHNS and CDR2 is SASEGT. CDR3 bases: TGTGCCAGCAGTCCGGGGACTACTCCAGATATTCAGTATTTT. Amino acid sequence: CASSPGTTPDIQYF.

The rearrangement links TRBV11-2 to TRBJ1-6; 7 bases line up with TRBD1. The CDR3 sequence is 14 residues long. J was trimmed by 7 bases and V by 6 bases; bases with no gene match: 6. CDR1 and CDR2 (germline): SGHAT, FQNNGV. As DNA, the CDR3 is TGTGCCAGCAGTCAGACAGGGAACAATTCACCCCTCCACTTT. Encoded protein: CASSQTGNNSPLHF. Supplemented by reference TRBV11-2 and TRBJ1-6, the full variable domain reads EAGVAQSPRYKIIEKRQSVAFWCNPISGHATLYWYQQILGQGPKLLIQFQNNGVVDDSQLPKDRFSAERLKGVDSTLKIQPAKLEDSAVYLCASSQTGNNSPLHFGNGTRLTVT.

Of note for this clonotype: Given a much more abundant clone one base away, this may be a read error. The rearrangement uses TRBV12-3 or TRBV12-4 and TRBJ1-2, with TRBD1 identical over 8 bases. The length of the CDR3 is 14 residues. The CDR3: CVSSLLQGAHGYTF. In nucleotides, the CDR3 is TGTGTCAGCAGTTTATTGCAGGGGGCGCACGGCTACACCTTC.

V is TRBV5-4 and J is TRBJ2-1; perhaps D is TRBD1 or TRBD2 (5 bases each). Germline V gives CDR1 SGHNT, CDR2 YYREEE (reference sequence). Trimming took 3 bases from V and 3 from J, leaving 16 bases between them. The CDR3 sequence is 16 residues long. The DNA of the CDR3 is TGTGCCAGCAGCTCGGCGGGTCCTGGGGGCTACAATGAGCAGTTCTTC. Its translation: CASSSAGPGGYNEQFF.

The rearrangement uses TRBV11-2 and TRBJ2-1, with D perhaps TRBD1 or TRBD2 (5 bases each). Germline-derived CDR1 and CDR2 are SGHAT and FQNNGV. V shed 8 bases and J shed 7 bases, with 18 bases lying between them. The CDR3 is 14 amino acids. The CDR3 DNA reads as TGTGCCAGCGGCTCCTACAGGAGAGGGAATGAGCAGTTCTTC. Amino acid sequence: CASGSYRRGNEQFF.

There are many counts of this clonotype. The chain combines TRBV11-2 with TRBJ1-3; D is ambiguous. Germline CDR1 SGHAT, CDR2 FQNNGV. V was shortened by 0 bases and J by 0 bases, with 3 bases between the two germline ends. CDR3 length: 14 residues. The CDR3: CASSLDSSGNTIYF. DNA of the CDR3: TGTGCCAGCAGCTTAGATAGCTCTGGAAACACCATATATTTT.

This clonotype appeared a few times. The V call is TRBV6-6, the J call TRBJ2-7, with TRBD2 as a possible D gene (5 bases). V gave up 5 bases and J gave up 0 bases, with 8 bases separating them. CDR1 and CDR2 (germline): MNHNY, SVGAGI (reference sequence). This CDR3 contains 13 residues. CDR3 sequence: CASSRTRSYEQYF. CDR3 sequence (DNA): TGTGCCAGCAGTCGGACTCGCTCCTACGAGCAGTACTTC.